The sequence of this TCR beta chain was determined in a study of cytomegalovirus exposure and HLA in healthy donors. Sequenced by immunoSEQ multiplex PCR; TCRdb stores in-frame clones only, minus some. The table lists around 170,000 clones, 70% to 90% of them singletons. V was trimmed by 1 base and J by 7 bases, leaving 10 bases between them. The V gene's germline CDR1 is SGHTA and CDR2 FQGNSA. The CDR3 sequence is 13 residues long. The sequencing sample was made of PBMCs. The sequence derives from a man aged 18-30 years in good health and CMV-seronegative. The chain employs TRBV7-2 and TRBJ1-1, with D hard to call. The CDR3 DNA is TGTGCCAGCAGCTTAGTAACGGGAGGTGAAGCTTTCTTT. As protein: CASSLVTGGEAFF.